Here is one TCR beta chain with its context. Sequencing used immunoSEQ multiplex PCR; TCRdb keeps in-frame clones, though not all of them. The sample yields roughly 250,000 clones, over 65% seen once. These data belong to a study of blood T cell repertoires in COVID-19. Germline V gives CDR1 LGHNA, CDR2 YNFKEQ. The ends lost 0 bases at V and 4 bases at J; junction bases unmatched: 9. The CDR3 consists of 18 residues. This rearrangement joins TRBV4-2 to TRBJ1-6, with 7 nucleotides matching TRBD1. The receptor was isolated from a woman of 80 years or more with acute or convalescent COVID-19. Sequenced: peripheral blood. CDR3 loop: CASSQDLGQSTYNSPLHF. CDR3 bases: TGTGCCAGCAGCCAAGATTTGGGACAGAGTACTTATAATTCACCCCTCCACTTT.